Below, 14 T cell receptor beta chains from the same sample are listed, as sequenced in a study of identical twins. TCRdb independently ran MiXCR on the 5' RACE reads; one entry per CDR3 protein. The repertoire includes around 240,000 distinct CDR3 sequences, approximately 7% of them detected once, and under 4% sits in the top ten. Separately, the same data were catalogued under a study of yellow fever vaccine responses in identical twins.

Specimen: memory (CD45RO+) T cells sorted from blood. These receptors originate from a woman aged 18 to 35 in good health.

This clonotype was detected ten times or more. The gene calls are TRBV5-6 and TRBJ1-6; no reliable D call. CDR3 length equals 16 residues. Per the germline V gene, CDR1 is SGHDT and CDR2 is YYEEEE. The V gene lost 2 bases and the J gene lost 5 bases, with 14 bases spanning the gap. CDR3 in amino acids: CASSFGWQPNNSPLHF. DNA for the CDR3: TGTGCCAGCAGCTTCGGGTGGCAGCCAAATAATTCACCCCTCCACTTT.

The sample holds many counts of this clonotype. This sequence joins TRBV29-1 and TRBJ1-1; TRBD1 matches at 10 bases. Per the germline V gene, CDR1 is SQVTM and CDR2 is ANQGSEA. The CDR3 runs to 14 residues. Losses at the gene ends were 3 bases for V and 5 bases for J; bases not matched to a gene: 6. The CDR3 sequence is CSVDLDRGRTEAFF. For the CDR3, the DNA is TGCAGCGTTGACCTGGACAGGGGGAGGACTGAAGCTTTCTTT.

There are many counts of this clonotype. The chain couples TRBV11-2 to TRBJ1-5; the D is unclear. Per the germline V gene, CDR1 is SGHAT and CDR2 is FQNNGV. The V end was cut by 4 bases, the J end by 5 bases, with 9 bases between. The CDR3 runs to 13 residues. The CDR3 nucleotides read TGTGCCAGCAGCTCAACCTTAGATCAGCCCCAGCATTTT. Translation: CASSSTLDQPQHF.

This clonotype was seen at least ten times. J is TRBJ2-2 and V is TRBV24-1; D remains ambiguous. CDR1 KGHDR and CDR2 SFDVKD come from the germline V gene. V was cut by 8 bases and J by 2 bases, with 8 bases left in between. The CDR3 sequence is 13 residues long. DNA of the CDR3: TGTGCCACCACGGCAGTTAACACCGGGGAGCTGTTTTTT. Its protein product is CATTAVNTGELFF.

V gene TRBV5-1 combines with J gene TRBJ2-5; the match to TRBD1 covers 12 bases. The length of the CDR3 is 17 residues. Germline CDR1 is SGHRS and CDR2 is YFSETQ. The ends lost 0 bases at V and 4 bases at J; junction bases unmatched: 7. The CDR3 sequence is CASSLDGGTGGRETQYF. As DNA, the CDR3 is TGCGCCAGCAGCTTGGATGGGGGGACAGGGGGCCGAGAGACCCAGTACTTC.

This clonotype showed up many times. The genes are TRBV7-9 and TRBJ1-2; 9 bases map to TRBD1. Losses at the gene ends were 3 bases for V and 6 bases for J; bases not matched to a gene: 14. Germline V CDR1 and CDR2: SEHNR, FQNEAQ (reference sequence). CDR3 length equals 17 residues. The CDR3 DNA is TGTGCCAGCAGCTTGGGACTAGACAGGGGGAGTAGGAATGGCTACACCTTC. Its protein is CASSLGLDRGSRNGYTF.

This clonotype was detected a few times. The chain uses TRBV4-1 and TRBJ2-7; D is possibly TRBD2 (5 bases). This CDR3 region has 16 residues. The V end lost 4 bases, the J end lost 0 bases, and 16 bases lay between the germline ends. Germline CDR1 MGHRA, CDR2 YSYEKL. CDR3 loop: CASSRGWVGNSYEQYF. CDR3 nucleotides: TGCGCCAGCAGCCGAGGGTGGGTGGGGAACTCCTACGAGCAGTACTTC.

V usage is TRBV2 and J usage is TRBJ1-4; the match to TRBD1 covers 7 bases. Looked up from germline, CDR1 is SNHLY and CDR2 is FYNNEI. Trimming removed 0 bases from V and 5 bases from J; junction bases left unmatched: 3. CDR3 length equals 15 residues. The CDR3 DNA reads TGTGCCAGCAGTGAAGCGACAGGGTTGAATGAAAAACTGTTTTTT. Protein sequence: CASSEATGLNEKLFF.

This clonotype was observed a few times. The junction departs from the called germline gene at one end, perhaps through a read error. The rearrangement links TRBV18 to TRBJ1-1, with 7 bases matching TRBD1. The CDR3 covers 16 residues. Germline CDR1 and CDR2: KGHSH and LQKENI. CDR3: CASSSTGDALNTEAFF. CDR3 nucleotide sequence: TGTGCCAGCTCATCAACAGGGGACGCCTTGAATACTGAAGCTTTCTTT.

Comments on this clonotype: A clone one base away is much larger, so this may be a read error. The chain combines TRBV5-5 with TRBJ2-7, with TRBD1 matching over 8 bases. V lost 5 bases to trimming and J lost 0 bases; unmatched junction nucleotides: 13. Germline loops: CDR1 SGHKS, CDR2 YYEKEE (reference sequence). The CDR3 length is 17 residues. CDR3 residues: CASRPAPGQAYSYEQYV. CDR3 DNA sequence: TGTGCCAGCAGACCCGCCCCGGGACAGGCGTACTCCTACGAGCAGTACGTC.

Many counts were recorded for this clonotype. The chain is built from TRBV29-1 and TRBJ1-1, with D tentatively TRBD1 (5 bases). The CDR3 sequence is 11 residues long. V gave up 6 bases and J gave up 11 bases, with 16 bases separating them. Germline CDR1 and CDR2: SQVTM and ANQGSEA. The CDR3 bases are TGCAGCGTAAACGTACAGGTTAGGGCTTTCTTT. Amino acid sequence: CSVNVQVRAFF. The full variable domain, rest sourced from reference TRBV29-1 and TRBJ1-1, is SAVISQKPSRDICQRGTSLTIQCQVDSQVTMMFWYRQQPGQSLTLIATANQGSEATYESGFVIDKFPISRPNLTFSTLTVSNMSPEDSSIYLCSVNVQVRAFFGQGTRLTVV.

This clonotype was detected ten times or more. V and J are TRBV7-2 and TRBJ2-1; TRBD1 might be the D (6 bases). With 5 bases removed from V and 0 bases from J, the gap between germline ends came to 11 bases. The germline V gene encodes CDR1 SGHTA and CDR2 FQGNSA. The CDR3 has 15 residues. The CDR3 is CASSPDRSSYNEQFF. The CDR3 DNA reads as TGTGCCAGCAGCCCAGACAGGAGCTCCTACAATGAGCAGTTCTTC.

Written as DNA, the CDR3 is TGTGCCATCAGTGGGGACCCATCGGTCTATGGCTACACCTTC. Translation gives CAISGDPSVYGYTF. The chain uses TRBV10-3 and TRBJ1-2; D is possibly TRBD1 (5 bases). The CDR3 runs to 14 residues. Trimming cost V 4 bases and J 4 bases, with 13 bases left between them. The germline V gene encodes CDR1 ENHRY and CDR2 SYGVKD.

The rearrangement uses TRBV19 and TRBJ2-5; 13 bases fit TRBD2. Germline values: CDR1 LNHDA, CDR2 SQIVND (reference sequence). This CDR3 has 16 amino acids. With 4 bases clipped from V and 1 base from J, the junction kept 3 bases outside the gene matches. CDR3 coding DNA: TGTGCCAGTAGTAAAAGACTAGCGGGAGGCCAAGAGACCCAGTACTTC. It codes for CASSKRLAGGQETQYF.